The 22 T cell receptor beta chains listed next were all sequenced from one sample in a study of blood T cell repertoires in COVID-19. Profiled with immunoSEQ multiplex PCR; TCRdb holds only in-frame clones, not every one. The table shows some 270,000 clones, with around nine tenths occurring only once. The source material was PBMCs or T cells enriched from blood (not recorded which). The receptors were sampled from a woman in her forties who had recovered from COVID-19.

In its sample, this clone was seen a few times. The chain employs TRBV19 and TRBJ2-3, with 8 bases lining up with TRBD2. Germline V CDR1 and CDR2: LNHDA, SQIVND (reference sequence). With 5 bases clipped from V and 0 bases from J, the junction kept 7 bases outside the gene matches. The CDR3 is made up of 16 amino acids. CDR3 nucleotide sequence: TGTGCCAGTAGTCCCCTAGCGGGCGGGAGCACAGATACGCAGTATTTT. It encodes CASSPLAGGSTDTQYF.

The chain carries TRBV2 and TRBJ1-5, with TRBD1 matching over 9 bases. Germline assignment: CDR1 SNHLY and CDR2 FYNNEI. CDR3 length: 15 amino acids. V lost 7 bases and J lost 0; bases outside the gene matches: 4. CDR3 nucleotide sequence: TGTGCCAGCAAGGGACAGGGACCTAGCAATCAGCCCCAGCATTTT. This sequence encodes CASKGQGPSNQPQHF.

The V and J genes are TRBV12-5 and TRBJ2-1, with TRBD2 matching over 8 bases. Germline trimming cut 2 bases from V and 6 bases from J; bases unmatched to any gene: 21. This CDR3 is 20 amino acids long. From germline, CDR1 is LGHNT and CDR2 FRNRAP. The CDR3 loop reads CASGLPRVFTGAGVLNEQFF. The CDR3 coding sequence is TGTGCTAGTGGTTTGCCTCGGGTTTTCACCGGAGCGGGGGTCCTCAATGAGCAGTTCTTC.

The chain recombines TRBV2 with TRBJ1-1; TRBD1 agrees at 8 bases. The CDR3 contains 20 residues. Trimming took 2 bases from V and 3 from J; bases not matched to a gene: 20. Germline CDR1 and CDR2: SNHLY and FYNNEI. The CDR3, as DNA: TGTGCCAGCAGTGAAAATCAACTCAGGGGGCCTGGGTGGAGGGACACTGAAGCTTTCTTT. Amino acid sequence: CASSENQLRGPGWRDTEAFF. Variable domain in full (rest from reference TRBV2 and TRBJ1-1): EPEVTQTPSHQVTQMGQEVILRCVPISNHLYFYWYRQILGQKVEFLVSFYNNEISEKSEIFDDQFSVERPDGSNFTLKIRSTKLEDSAMYFCASSENQLRGPGWRDTEAFFGQGTRLTVV.

This clone appeared once. The V call is TRBV11-1, the J call TRBJ1-2, with D possibly TRBD1 on 5 matching bases. The CDR3 is 14 residues long. Trimming removed 2 bases at V and 2 bases at J, with 9 bases between. Germline V CDR1 and CDR2: SGHAT, FQDESV (reference sequence). The CDR3 sequence: CASSLSAGNYGYTF. The DNA of the CDR3 is TGTGCCAGCAGCTTAAGTGCAGGGAACTATGGCTACACCTTC.

The chain couples TRBV18 to TRBJ1-2; maybe TRBD1 (6 bases). The CDR3 extends over 12 amino acids. Germline CDR1 is KGHSH and CDR2 is LQKENI. Trimming removed 0 bases at V and 10 bases at J, with 9 bases between. The CDR3 DNA follows: TGTGCCAGCTCACCACCCGGACAGTCCTACACCTTC. This encodes CASSPPGQSYTF.

This rearrangement joins TRBV7-9 to TRBJ2-7; D is perhaps TRBD1 (6 bases). Germline V gives CDR1 SEHNR, CDR2 FQNEAQ (reference sequence). Deletions cut 4 bases from V and 2 bases from J, with 15 bases between. The CDR3 runs 15 residues. CDR3 nucleotides: TGTGCCAGCAGCTCACGACAGGATGCTCCCTACGAGCAGTACTTC. This gives the protein CASSSRQDAPYEQYF.

V is TRBV4-1 and J is TRBJ1-5; TRBD1 aligns across 8 bases. Trimming cost V 0 bases and J 2 bases; bases outside gene matches: 9. The germline gives CDR1 MGHRA, CDR2 YSYEKL. This CDR3 contains 18 residues. The DNA of the CDR3 is TGCGCCAGCAGCCAAGATCCGGGGACAGGAGACGGCAATCAGCCCCAGCATTTT. Translated, it gives CASSQDPGTGDGNQPQHF.

CDR3 sequence reads: CASSPILSSERGGYTF. The CDR3 nucleotides read TGTGCCAGCAGCCCCATCCTAAGCTCGGAGAGAGGCGGCTACACCTTC. The chain recombines TRBV9 with TRBJ1-2, with D uncertain. CDR3 size: 16 residues. The germline V gene has CDR1 SGDLS and CDR2 YYNGEE. V was clipped by 4 bases and J by 8 bases, with 24 bases between them.

The rearrangement uses TRBV5-4 and TRBJ2-3; 7 nucleotides line up with TRBD2. Germline loops: CDR1 SGHNT, CDR2 YYREEE (reference sequence). This CDR3 is built from 15 residues. Unmatched junction bases numbered 3, after V lost 1 base and J lost 1 base. The CDR3 DNA is TGTGCCAGCAGCTTGTCCCTAGCGGGCACAGATACGCAGTATTTT. Translated, it gives CASSLSLAGTDTQYF.

The genes are TRBV18 and TRBJ2-5, with 10 positions matching TRBD2. V was clipped by 1 base and J by 4 bases; unmatched bases: 0. Germline CDR1 KGHSH, CDR2 LQKENI. The CDR3 sequence is 14 residues long. The CDR3 DNA is TGTGCCAGCTCACCACTAGCGGGAGGAGAGACCCAGTACTTC. This gives the protein CASSPLAGGETQYF.

The chain joins TRBV30 to TRBJ1-2; unclear D gene. V was pared by 0 bases and J by 4 bases, with 9 bases between. Germline CDR1 and CDR2: GTSNPN and SVGIG (reference sequence). This CDR3 region has 13 residues. CDR3 sequence (DNA): TGTGCCTGGAGTGTAGAGGGCAGCTATGGCTACACCTTC. Encoded protein: CAWSVEGSYGYTF.

The count of this clone is one. The V call is TRBV5-4, the J call TRBJ2-5, with 13 bases that match TRBD2. After removal of 4 bases from V and 3 bases from J, the junction contained 3 bases not matched to a gene. This CDR3 spans 15 amino acids. Germline values: CDR1 SGHNT, CDR2 YYREEE (reference sequence). CDR3 loop: CASSHGTSGKETQYF. The CDR3 DNA sequence: TGTGCCAGCAGCCACGGGACTAGCGGGAAAGAGACCCAGTACTTC.

V and J are TRBV19 and TRBJ1-5; 8 nucleotides line up with TRBD1. J gave up 4 bases and V 5 bases, and 7 bases lay outside the gene matches. There are 15 residues in the CDR3. From germline, CDR1 is LNHDA and CDR2 SQIVND (reference sequence). The CDR3 spells CASSPDRAANQPQHF. The CDR3 DNA is TGTGCCAGTAGTCCGGACAGGGCCGCGAATCAGCCCCAGCATTTT.

CDR3 sequence reads: CATATGVATNEKLFF. CDR3 in DNA: TGTGCCACCGCGACAGGCGTCGCAACTAATGAAAAACTGTTTTTT. The chain couples TRBV19 to TRBJ1-4, with D maybe TRBD1 (6 bases). CDR1 and CDR2 (germline): LNHDA, SQIVND (reference sequence). The CDR3 has 15 amino acids. The V and J ends lost 10 bases and 0 bases respectively, with 15 bases between them.

The chain links TRBV19 to TRBJ1-5, with 9 bases identical to TRBD1. This CDR3 contains 16 residues. Germline V lookup: CDR1 LNHDA, CDR2 SQIVND (reference sequence). Germline trimming cut 6 bases from V and 4 bases from J; bases unmatched to any gene: 10. CDR3 residues: CASRTLRQGVNQPQHF. In DNA form, the CDR3 reads TGTGCCAGTAGGACCTTAAGACAGGGGGTGAATCAGCCCCAGCATTTT.

This sequence joins TRBV5-1 and TRBJ2-1; possibly TRBD2 for D (6 bases). The CDR3 loop spans 15 amino acids. The germline gives CDR1 SGHRS, CDR2 YFSETQ. V lost 2 bases and J 7 bases, leaving 16 bases between the germline ends. DNA for the CDR3: TGCGCCAGCAGCTTAGGGGACTCTTCTCGGAATGAGCAGTTCTTC. Its translation: CASSLGDSSRNEQFF.

This chain links TRBV4-1 with TRBJ1-4, with TRBD1 identical over 7 bases. Looked up from germline, CDR1 is MGHRA and CDR2 is YSYEKL. V trimming: 3 bases; J trimming: 4 bases; junction bases outside the gene matches: 8. CDR3 length: 16 amino acids. Written as DNA, the CDR3 is TGCGCCAGCAGCCAGGCTCCGGGACAGTTTAATGAAAAACTGTTTTTT. It encodes CASSQAPGQFNEKLFF.

The rearrangement joins TRBV2 to TRBJ2-6, with 9 bases matching TRBD1. This CDR3 region has 17 residues. With V trimmed by 6 bases and J by 0 bases, 6 bases remained unmatched. Germline values: CDR1 SNHLY, CDR2 FYNNEI. CDR3 nucleotides: TGTGCCAGCAGACCGGGACAGGGAAGCTCTGGGGCCAACGTCCTGACTTTC. This sequence encodes CASRPGQGSSGANVLTF.

The rearrangement links TRBV5-1 to TRBJ1-1; D is perhaps TRBD1 (6 bases). The CDR3 spans 15 residues. Germline V gives CDR1 SGHRS, CDR2 YFSETQ. V dropped 2 bases and J dropped 7 bases, with 18 bases sitting between them. CDR3 DNA sequence: TGCGCCAGCAGCTTTACAGGGACCGTAGGAGGTGAAGCTTTCTTT. Residues: CASSFTGTVGGEAFF. The whole variable domain, filled in from reference TRBV5-1 and TRBJ1-1, reads KAGVTQTPRYLIKTRGQQVTLSCSPISGHRSVSWYQQTPGQGLQFLFEYFSETQRNKGNFPGRFSGRQFSNSRSEMNVSTLELGDSALYLCASSFTGTVGGEAFFGQGTRLTVV.

The gene calls are TRBV5-6 and TRBJ2-3; 9 bases fit TRBD2. V was pared by 3 bases and J by 0 bases, with 5 bases of the junction left unmatched. Germline-derived CDR1 and CDR2 are SGHDT and YYEEEE. This CDR3 is built from 16 residues. Written as DNA, the CDR3 is TGTGCCAGCAGCTCTACTAGCGGGTCTAGCACAGATACGCAGTATTTT. Encoded protein: CASSSTSGSSTDTQYF.

This sequence joins TRBV5-1 and TRBJ1-3; D unresolved. Deletions cut 0 bases from V and 0 bases from J, with 4 bases between. The CDR3 loop spans 14 amino acids. Germline CDR1 SGHRS, CDR2 YFSETQ. DNA for the CDR3: TGCGCCAGCAGCTTGGGGGCCTCTGGAAACACCATATATTTT. Residues: CASSLGASGNTIYF.